The sequence of this TCR beta chain was determined in a study of shared clonotypes between healthy human individuals. Study-level results: The sharing of about 5% of naive CD4 clonotypes was seen across a handful of donors. Non-shared clonotypes showed lower generation probabilities than clonotypes common to all four donors.

Naive CD8 cells lacked CD45RO, underwent positive selection for CCR7 and left out terminally differentiated effector memory CD45RA+ cells. Free of recent acute infections or vaccinations, the donors were healthy HIV-negative adults. Some clones are missing from TCRdb's copy, which holds only in-frame ones; the method was immunoSEQ multiplex PCR. The profile shows approximately 2,000,000 clones, just over 90% of them singletons. Of note for this clone: What it binds is not known.

Germline values: CDR1 PRHDT, CDR2 FYEKMQ (reference sequence). V dropped 0 bases and J dropped 8; count of bases not matched to a gene: 3. This CDR3 is 15 amino acids long. The TCR originated in a young man in good health. Some clones in this sample may be carry-over from other donors' samples. The V call is TRBV13, the J call TRBJ2-1; 11 bases line up with TRBD2. The sequenced material came from naive CD8+ T cells from PBMCs. The CDR3 DNA follows: TGTGCCAGCAGCTTAGGACTAGCGGGAGTAGATGAGCAGTTCTTC. Translation gives CASSLGLAGVDEQFF.